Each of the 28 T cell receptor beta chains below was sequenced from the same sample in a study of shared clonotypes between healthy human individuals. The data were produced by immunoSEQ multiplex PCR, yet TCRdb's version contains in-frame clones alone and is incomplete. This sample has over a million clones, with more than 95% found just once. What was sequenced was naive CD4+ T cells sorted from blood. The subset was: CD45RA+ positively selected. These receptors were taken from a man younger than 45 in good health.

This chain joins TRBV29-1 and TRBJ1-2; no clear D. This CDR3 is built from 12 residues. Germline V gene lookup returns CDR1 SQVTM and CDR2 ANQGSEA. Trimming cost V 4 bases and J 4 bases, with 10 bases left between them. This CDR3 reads CSVVTESYGYTF. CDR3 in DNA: TGCAGCGTTGTGACGGAATCCTATGGCTACACCTTC. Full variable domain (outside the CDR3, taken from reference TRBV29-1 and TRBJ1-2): SAVISQKPSRDICQRGTSLTIQCQVDSQVTMMFWYRQQPGQSLTLIATANQGSEATYESGFVIDKFPISRPNLTFSTLTVSNMSPEDSSIYLCSVVTESYGYTFGSGTRLTVV.

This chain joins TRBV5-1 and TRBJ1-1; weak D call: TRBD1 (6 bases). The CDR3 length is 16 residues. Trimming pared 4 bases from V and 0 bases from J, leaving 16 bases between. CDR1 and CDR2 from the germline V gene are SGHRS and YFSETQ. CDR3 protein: CASSLLNRAMNTEAFF. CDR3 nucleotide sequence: TGCGCCAGCAGCCTGCTAAACAGGGCAATGAACACTGAAGCTTTCTTT.

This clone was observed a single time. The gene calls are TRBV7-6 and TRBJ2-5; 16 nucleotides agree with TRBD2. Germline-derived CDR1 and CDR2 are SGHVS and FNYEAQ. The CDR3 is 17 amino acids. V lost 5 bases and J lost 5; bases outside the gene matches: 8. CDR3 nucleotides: TGTGCCAGCAGCCCAGGGACTAGCGGGAGGGCCGGGGAGACCCAGTACTTC. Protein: CASSPGTSGRAGETQYF.

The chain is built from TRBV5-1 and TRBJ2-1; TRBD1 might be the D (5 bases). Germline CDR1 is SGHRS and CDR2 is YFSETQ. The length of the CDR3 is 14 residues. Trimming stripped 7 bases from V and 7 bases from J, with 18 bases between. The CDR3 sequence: CASGDQGNANEQFF. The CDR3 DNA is TGCGCCAGCGGTGACCAGGGTAATGCGAATGAGCAGTTCTTC.

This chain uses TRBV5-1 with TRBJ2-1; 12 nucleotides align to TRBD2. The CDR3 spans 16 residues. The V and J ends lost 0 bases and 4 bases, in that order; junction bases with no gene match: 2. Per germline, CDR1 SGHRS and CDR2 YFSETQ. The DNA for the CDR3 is TGCGCCAGCAGCTTGGCACTAGCGGGAGGATACAATGAGCAGTTCTTC. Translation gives CASSLALAGGYNEQFF.

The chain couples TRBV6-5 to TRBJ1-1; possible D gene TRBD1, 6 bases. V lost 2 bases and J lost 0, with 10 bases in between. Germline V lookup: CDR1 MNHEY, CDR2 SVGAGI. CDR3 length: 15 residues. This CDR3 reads CASSYRGTLNTEAFF. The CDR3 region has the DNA TGTGCCAGCAGTTACAGGGGGACCCTGAACACTGAAGCTTTCTTT.

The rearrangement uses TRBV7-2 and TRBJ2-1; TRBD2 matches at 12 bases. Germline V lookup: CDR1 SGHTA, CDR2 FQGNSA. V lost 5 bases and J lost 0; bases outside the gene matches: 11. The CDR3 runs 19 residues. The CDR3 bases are TGTGCCAGCAGCCAGGGACTAGCGGGCCGAGATTACTCCTACAATGAGCAGTTCTTC. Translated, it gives CASSQGLAGRDYSYNEQFF. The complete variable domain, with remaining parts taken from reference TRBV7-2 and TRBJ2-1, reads GAGVSQSPSNKVTEKGKDVELRCDPISGHTALYWYRQSLGQGLEFLIYFQGNSAPDKSGLPSDRFSAERTGGSVSTLTIQRTQQEDSAVYLCASSQGLAGRDYSYNEQFFGPGTRLTVL.

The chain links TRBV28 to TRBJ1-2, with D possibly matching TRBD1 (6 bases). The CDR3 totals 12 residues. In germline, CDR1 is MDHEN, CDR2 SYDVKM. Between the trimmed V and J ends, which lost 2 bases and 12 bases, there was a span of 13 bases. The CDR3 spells CASSLMGARNTF. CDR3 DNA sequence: TGTGCCAGCAGTTTAATGGGGGCAAGGAACACCTTC.

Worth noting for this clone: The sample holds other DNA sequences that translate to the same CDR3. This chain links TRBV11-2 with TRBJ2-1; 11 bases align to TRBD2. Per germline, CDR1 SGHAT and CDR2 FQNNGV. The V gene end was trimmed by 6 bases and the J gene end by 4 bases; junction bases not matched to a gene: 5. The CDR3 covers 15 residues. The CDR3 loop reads CASSLGTSGYNEQFF. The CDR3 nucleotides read TGTGCCAGCAGTCTAGGGACTAGCGGATACAATGAGCAGTTCTTC.

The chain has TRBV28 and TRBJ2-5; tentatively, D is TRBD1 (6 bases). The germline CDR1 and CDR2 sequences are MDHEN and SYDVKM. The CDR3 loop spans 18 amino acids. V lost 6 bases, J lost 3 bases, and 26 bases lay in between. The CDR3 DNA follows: TGTGCCAGCAGCTATACTATAACTTTGAGTGGGGGCGAAGAGACCCAGTACTTC. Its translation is CASSYTITLSGGEETQYF.

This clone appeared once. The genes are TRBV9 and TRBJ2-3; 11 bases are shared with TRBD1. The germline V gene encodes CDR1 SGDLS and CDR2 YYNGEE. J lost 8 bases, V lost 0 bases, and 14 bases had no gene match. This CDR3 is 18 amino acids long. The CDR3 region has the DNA TGTGCCAGCAGCGTAGAGGCCCTCGGACAGGGGGCGCGAGTTACGCAGTATTTT. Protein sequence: CASSVEALGQGARVTQYF. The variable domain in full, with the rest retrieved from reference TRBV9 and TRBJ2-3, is DSGVTQTPKHLITATGQRVTLRCSPRSGDLSVYWYQQSLDQGLQFLIQYYNGEERAKGNILERFSAQQFPDLHSELNLSSLELGDSALYFCASSVEALGQGARVTQYFGPGTRLTVL.

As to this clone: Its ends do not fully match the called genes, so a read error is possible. CDR3 sequence: CASSLSPAGDTQYF. The CDR3 DNA follows: TGTGCTAGCAGCTTAAGCCCCGCCGGAGATACGCAGTATTTT. The genes are TRBV7-7 and TRBJ2-3, with D uncertain. This CDR3 region has 14 residues. Germline lookup yields CDR1 SSHAT and CDR2 FNYEAQ (reference sequence).

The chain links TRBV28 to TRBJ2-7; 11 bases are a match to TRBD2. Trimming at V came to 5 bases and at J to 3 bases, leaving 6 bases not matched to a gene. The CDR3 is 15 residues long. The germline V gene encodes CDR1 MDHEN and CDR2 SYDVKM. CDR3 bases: TGTGCCAGCAGTCCGACTAGCGGGAAAGTCTACGAGCAGTACTTC. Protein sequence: CASSPTSGKVYEQYF.

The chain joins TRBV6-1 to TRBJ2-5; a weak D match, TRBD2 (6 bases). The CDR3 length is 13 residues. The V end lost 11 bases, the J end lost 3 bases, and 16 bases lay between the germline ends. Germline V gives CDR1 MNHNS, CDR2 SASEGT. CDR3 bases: TGTGCCGGAGAAAAGTGGGGGGAAGAGACCCAGTACTTC. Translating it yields CAGEKWGEETQYF.

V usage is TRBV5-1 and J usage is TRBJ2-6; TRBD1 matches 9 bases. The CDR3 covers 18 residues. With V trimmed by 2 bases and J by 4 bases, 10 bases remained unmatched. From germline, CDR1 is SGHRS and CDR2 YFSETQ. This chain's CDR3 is CASSFDRGFGSGANVLTF. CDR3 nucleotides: TGCGCCAGCAGCTTCGACAGGGGGTTCGGAAGCGGGGCCAACGTCCTGACTTTC.

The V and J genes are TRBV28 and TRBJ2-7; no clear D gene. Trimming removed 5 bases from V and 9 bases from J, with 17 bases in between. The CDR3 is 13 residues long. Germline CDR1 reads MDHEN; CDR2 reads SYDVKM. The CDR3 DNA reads TGTGCCAGCAGTCCGTGGACGCGCGCGGTGCAGTACTTC. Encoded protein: CASSPWTRAVQYF.

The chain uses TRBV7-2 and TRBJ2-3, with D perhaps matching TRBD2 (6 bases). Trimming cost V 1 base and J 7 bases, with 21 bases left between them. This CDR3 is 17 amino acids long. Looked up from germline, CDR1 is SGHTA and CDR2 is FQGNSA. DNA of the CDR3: TGTGCCAGCAGCTTAGAGAGTAGCGGAGAATGGGTGAATACGCAGTATTTT. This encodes CASSLESSGEWVNTQYF.

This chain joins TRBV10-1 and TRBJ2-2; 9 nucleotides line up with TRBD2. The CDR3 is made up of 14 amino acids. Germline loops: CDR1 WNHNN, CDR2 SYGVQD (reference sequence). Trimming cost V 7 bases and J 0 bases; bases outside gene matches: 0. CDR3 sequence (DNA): TGCGCCAGCACTAGCGGGACGAACACCGGGGAGCTGTTTTTT. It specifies CASTSGTNTGELFF.

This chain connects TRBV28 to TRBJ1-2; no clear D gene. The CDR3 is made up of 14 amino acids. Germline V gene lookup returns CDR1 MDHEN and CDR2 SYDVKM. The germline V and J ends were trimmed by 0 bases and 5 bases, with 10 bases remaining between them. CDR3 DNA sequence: TGTGCCAGCAGTTTATGGACACCTACGTATGGCTACACCTTC. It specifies CASSLWTPTYGYTF.

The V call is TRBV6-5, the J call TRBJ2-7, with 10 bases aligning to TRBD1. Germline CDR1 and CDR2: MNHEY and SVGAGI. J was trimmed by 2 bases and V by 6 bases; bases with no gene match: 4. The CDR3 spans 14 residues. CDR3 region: CASRRQGAAYEQYF. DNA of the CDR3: TGTGCCAGCAGGCGACAGGGGGCAGCCTACGAGCAGTACTTC.

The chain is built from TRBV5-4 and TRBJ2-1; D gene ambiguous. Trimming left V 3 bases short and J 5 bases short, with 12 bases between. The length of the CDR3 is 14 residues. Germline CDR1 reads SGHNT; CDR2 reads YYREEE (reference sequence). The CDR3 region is CASSSSSPNNEQFF. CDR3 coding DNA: TGTGCCAGCAGCTCCTCCAGCCCAAACAATGAGCAGTTCTTC. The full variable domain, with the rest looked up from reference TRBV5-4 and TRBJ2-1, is ETGVTQSPTHLIKTRGQQVTLRCSSQSGHNTVSWYQQALGQGPQFIFQYYREEENGRGNFPPRFSGLQFPNYSSELNVNALELDDSALYLCASSSSSPNNEQFFGPGTRLTVL.

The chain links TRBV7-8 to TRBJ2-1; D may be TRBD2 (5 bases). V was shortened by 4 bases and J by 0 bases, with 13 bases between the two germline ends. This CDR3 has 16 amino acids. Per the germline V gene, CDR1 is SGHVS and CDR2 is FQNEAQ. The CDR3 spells CASSSLRVSSYNEQFF. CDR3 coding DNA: TGTGCCAGCAGCTCACTGCGGGTGAGCTCCTACAATGAGCAGTTCTTC.

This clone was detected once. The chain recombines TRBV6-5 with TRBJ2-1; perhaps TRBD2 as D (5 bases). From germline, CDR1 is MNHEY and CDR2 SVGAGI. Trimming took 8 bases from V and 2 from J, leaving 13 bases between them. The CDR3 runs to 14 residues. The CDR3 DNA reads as TGTGCCAGCCGGGAAAACGGACCCTACAATGAGCAGTTCTTC. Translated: CASRENGPYNEQFF.

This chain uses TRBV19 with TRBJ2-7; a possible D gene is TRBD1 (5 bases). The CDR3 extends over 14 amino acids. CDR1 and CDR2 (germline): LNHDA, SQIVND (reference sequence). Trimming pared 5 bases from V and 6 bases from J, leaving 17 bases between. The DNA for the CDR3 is TGTGCCAGTAGTTCCGCGGACATCCTCCGCGAGCAGTACTTC. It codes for CASSSADILREQYF.

The CDR3 protein is CASSKTGSGQPQHF. In DNA, the CDR3 is TGTGCCAGCAGCAAGACAGGGTCCGGTCAGCCCCAGCATTTT. V gene TRBV5-4 combines with J gene TRBJ1-5, with 7 bases that match TRBD1. The germline V gene has CDR1 SGHNT and CDR2 YYREEE (reference sequence). The trim removed 4 bases at V and 6 bases at J, leaving 7 bases unmatched. This CDR3 region has 14 residues. Filled out from reference TRBV5-4 and TRBJ1-5, the complete variable domain reads ETGVTQSPTHLIKTRGQQVTLRCSSQSGHNTVSWYQQALGQGPQFIFQYYREEENGRGNFPPRFSGLQFPNYSSELNVNALELDDSALYLCASSKTGSGQPQHFGDGTRLSIL.

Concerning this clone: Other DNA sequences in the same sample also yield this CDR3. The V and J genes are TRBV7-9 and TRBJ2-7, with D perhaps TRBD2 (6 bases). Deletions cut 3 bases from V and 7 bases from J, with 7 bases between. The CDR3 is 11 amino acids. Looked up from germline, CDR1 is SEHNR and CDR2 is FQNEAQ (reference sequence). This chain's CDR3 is CASSFGGEQYF. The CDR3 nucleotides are TGTGCCAGCAGCTTCGGGGGAGAGCAGTACTTC.

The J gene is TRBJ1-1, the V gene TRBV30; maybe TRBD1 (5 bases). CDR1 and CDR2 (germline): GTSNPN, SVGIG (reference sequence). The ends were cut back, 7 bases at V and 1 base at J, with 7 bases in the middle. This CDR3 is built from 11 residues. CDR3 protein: CAYQGNTEAFF. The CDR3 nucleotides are TGTGCCTACCAGGGGAACACTGAAGCTTTCTTT.

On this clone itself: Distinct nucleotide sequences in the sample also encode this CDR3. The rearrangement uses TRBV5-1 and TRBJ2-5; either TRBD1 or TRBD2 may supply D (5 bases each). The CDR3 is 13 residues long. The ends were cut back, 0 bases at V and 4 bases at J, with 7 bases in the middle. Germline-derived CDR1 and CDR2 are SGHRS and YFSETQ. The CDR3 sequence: CASSLGGRETQYF. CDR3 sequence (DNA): TGCGCCAGCAGCTTGGGGGGACGAGAGACCCAGTACTTC.